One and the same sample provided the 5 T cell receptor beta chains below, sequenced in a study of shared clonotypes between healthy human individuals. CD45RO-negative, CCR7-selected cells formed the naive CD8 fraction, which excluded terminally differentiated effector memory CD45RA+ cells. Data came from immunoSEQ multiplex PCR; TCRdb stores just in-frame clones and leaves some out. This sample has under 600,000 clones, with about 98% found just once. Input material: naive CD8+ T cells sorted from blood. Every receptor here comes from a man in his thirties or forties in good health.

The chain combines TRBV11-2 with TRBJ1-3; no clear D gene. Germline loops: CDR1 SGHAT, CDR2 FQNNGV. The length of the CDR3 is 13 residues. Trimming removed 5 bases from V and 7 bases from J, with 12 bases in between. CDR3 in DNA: TGTGCCAGCAGCCGCGTTTCCGATAACACCATATATTTT. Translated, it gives CASSRVSDNTIYF. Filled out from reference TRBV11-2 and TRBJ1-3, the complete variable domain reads EAGVAQSPRYKIIEKRQSVAFWCNPISGHATLYWYQQILGQGPKLLIQFQNNGVVDDSQLPKDRFSAERLKGVDSTLKIQPAKLEDSAVYLCASSRVSDNTIYFGEGSWLTVV.

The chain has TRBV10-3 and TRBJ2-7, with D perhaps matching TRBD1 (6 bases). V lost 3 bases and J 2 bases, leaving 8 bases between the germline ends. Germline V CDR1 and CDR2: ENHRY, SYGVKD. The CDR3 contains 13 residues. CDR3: CAISDTGPYEQYF. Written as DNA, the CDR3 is TGTGCCATCAGTGATACAGGGCCCTACGAGCAGTACTTC.

DNA for the CDR3: TGTGCCAGCTCACGGCGAGAGACTAGCGGTTTTGATGAGCAGTTCTTC. Residues: CASSRRETSGFDEQFF. V usage is TRBV18 and J usage is TRBJ2-1, with TRBD2 matching 9 bases. Germline V gene lookup returns CDR1 KGHSH and CDR2 LQKENI. With V trimmed by 4 bases and J by 8 bases, 12 bases remained unmatched. This CDR3 comprises 16 residues. The full variable domain, its missing parts supplied by reference TRBV18 and TRBJ2-1, is NAGVMQNPRHLVRRRGQEARLRCSPMKGHSHVYWYRQLPEEGLKFMVYLQKENIIDESGMPKERFSAEFPKEGPSILRIQQVVRGDSAAYFCASSRRETSGFDEQFFGPGTRLTVL.

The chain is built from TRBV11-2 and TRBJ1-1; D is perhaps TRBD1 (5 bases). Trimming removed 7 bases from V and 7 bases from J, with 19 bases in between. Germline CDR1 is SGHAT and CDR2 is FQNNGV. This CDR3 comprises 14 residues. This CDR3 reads CASTVPGGPLEAFF. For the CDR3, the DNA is TGTGCCAGCACCGTACCCGGGGGACCACTTGAAGCTTTCTTT.

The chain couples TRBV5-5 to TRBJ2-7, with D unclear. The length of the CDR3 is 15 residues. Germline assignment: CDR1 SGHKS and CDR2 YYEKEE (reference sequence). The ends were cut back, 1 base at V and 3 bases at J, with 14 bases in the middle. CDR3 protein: CASSLLADGYYEQYF. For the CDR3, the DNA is TGTGCCAGCAGCTTGTTGGCAGACGGATACTACGAGCAGTACTTC.